The text below deals with one TCR beta chain. The antigen is unknown. The data stem from a study of response to subunit inactivated influenza vaccine. The J segment lost 9 bases and the V segment lost 6 bases, leaving 14 bases of the junction unmatched. CDR1 SQVTM and CDR2 ANQGSEA come from the germline V gene. The CDR3 totals 14 residues. Findings and limits, study-wide: The authors put forward the suggestion that each seasonal influenza vaccination may bring in only a limited number of new T cells.

From the RT-PCR reads, TCRdb called clonotypes with MiXCR, one entry per CDR3 protein. Altogether roughly 790,000 distinct CDR3 sequences are present, around 20% being singletons, with the ten largest covering approximately 10%. Specimen: PBMCs from blood, collected around 5 days after vaccination. The sequence came from a man aged 50-60 years who received an inactivated influenza vaccine. V usage is TRBV29-1 and J usage is TRBJ2-3, with 8 positions matching TRBD1. The CDR3, as DNA: TGCAGCGTAGGTGACAGGGGTCCGGGATGGACGCAGTATTTT. This translates into CSVGDRGPGWTQYF.